The clone carrying this T cell receptor (beta chain) showed up many times. The target antigen is unknown. TCRdb fed the 5' RACE reads into MiXCR, producing one record per CDR3 protein. The data hold 200,000 or so distinct CDR3 sequences, with around a sixth observed a single time. The source of the sample is a study of CD8 T cells in ankylosing spondylitis. Findings and caveats of the study: The study identified a TCR beta motif of fewer than 10 highly homologous variants that appeared characteristic of ankylosing spondylitis blood.

After removal of 0 bases from V and 6 bases from J, the junction contained 5 bases not matched to a gene. Germline CDR1 reads SGDLS; CDR2 reads YYNGEE. The CDR3 has 16 amino acids. The TCR was taken from a male donor aged 5-29 years with ankylosing spondylitis or in good health (not recorded which). Specimen: blood, either unsorted or a sorted T cell fraction (not recorded which). J is TRBJ2-1 and V is TRBV9; 11 bases line up with TRBD1. This chain's CDR3 is CASSVAGQGAVNEQFF. The CDR3 DNA is TGTGCCAGCAGCGTAGCAGGACAGGGGGCGGTCAATGAGCAGTTCTTC.